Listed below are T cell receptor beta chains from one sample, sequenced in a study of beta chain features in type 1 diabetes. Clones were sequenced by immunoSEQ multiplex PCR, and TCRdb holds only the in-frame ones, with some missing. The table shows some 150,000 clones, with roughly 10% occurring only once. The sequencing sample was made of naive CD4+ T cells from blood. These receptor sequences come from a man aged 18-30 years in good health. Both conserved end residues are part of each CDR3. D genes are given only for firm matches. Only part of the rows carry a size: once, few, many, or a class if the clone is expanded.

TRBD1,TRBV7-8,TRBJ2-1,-,CASSLRQGYNEQFF,TGTGCCAGCAGCTTACGACAGGGTTACAATGAGCAGTTCTTC
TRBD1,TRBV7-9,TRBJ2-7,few,CASSQGQPPQYF,TGTGCCAGCAGCCAGGGACAGCCTCCCCAGTACTTC
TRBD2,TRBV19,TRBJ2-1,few,CASSKTGGNYNEQFF,TGTGCCAGTAGTAAAACGGGGGGAAACTACAATGAGCAGTTCTTC
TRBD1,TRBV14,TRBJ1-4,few,CASSELTGGGEKLFF,TGTGCCAGCAGCGAATTGACAGGGGGCGGGGAAAAACTGTTTTTT
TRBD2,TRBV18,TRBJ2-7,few,CASSPSREGEQYF,TGTGCCAGCTCACCTTCCAGGGAGGGCGAGCAGTACTTC
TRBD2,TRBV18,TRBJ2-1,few,CASSATSGGGYGEQFF,TGTGCCAGCTCGGCGACTAGCGGGGGTGGCTACGGTGAGCAGTTCTTC
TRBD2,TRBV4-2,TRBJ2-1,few,CASSHPTSYDEQFF,TGTGCCAGCAGCCACCCGACTAGCTACGATGAGCAGTTCTTC
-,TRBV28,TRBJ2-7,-,CASSPGGTYEQYF,TGTGCCAGCAGCCCTGGGGGCACCTACGAGCAGTACTTC
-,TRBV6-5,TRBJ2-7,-,CASSYSPGSYEQYF,TGTGCCAGCAGTTACTCTCCGGGCTCCTACGAGCAGTACTTC
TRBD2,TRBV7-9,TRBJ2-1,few,CASSPGTSGGDEQFF,TGTGCCAGCAGCCCTGGGACTAGCGGGGGGGATGAGCAGTTCTTC
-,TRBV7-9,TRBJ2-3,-,CASSPRRVTDTQYF,TGTGCCAGCAGCCCGCGGCGGGTGACAGATACGCAGTATTTT
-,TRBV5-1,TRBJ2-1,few,CASSLWSSVGSGNEQFF,TGCGCCAGCAGCTTGTGGTCTAGCGTGGGATCAGGCAATGAGCAGTTCTTC
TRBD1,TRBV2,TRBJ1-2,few,CASSEQGGADGYTF,TGTGCCAGCAGTGAACAGGGGGGCGCGGATGGCTACACCTTC
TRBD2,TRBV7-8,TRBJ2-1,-,CASSLAASGGAHEQFF,TGTGCCAGCAGCTTAGCGGCTAGCGGGGGGGCGCATGAGCAGTTCTTC
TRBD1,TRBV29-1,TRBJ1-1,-,CSADRGGTEAFF,TGCAGCGCCGACAGGGGGGGCACTGAAGCTTTCTTT
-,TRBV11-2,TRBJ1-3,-,CASSLGISGNTIYF,TGTGCCAGCAGCTTAGGTATTTCTGGAAACACCATATATTTT
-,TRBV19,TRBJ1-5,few,CASRDSNQPQHF,TGTGCCAGTCGGGATAGCAATCAGCCCCAGCATTTT
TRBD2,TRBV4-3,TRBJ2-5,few,CASSQGQGPGLAGQETQYF,TGCGCCAGCAGCCAAGGTCAAGGGCCGGGACTAGCTGGCCAAGAGACCCAGTACTTC
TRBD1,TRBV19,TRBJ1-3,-,CASGQDAGNTIYF,TGTGCCAGTGGACAGGATGCTGGAAACACCATATATTTT
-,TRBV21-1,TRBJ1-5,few,CASSAQGAQPQHF,TGTGCCAGCAGCGCCCAAGGGGCGCAGCCCCAGCATTTT
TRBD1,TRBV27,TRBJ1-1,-,CASSSSYRGMNTEAFF,TGTGCCAGCAGTTCCAGCTACAGGGGCATGAACACTGAAGCTTTCTTT
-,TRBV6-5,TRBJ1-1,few,CASSYAGHENTEAFF,TGTGCCAGCAGTTACGCAGGACACGAGAACACTGAAGCTTTCTTT
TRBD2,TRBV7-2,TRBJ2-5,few,CASSLGLAEGQETQYF,TGTGCCAGCAGCTTAGGACTAGCGGAGGGCCAAGAGACCCAGTACTTC
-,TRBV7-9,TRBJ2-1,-,CASSLNPGRRYNEQFF,TGTGCCAGCAGCTTAAATCCAGGTCGTAGGTACAATGAGCAGTTCTTC
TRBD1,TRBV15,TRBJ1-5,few,CATSPDRARQPQHF,TGTGCCACCAGTCCGGACAGGGCGAGGCAGCCCCAGCATTTT
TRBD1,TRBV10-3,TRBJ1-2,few,CAIREQGNYGYTF,TGTGCCATCAGGGAACAGGGGAACTATGGCTACACCTTC
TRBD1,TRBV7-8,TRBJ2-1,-,CASSIRDRGYYEQFF,TGTGCCAGCAGCATCCGGGACAGGGGGTACTATGAGCAGTTCTTC
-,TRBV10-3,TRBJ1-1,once,CAISEGLGRGGAEAFF,TGTGCCATCAGTGAGGGGCTGGGGAGGGGTGGCGCTGAAGCTTTCTTT
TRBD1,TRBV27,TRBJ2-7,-,CASSFRTGSYEQYF,TGTGCCAGCAGTTTCCGGACAGGGTCCTACGAGCAGTACTTC
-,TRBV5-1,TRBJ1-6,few,CASSLATSRYSPLHF,TGCGCCAGCAGCTTGGCCACGAGCCGTTATTCACCCCTCCACTTT
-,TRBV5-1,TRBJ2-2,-,CASSLAGTGELFF,TGCGCCAGCAGCCTAGCAGGCACCGGGGAGCTGTTTTTT
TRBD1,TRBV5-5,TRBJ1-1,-,CASSWGGQGTEAFF,TGTGCCAGCAGCTGGGGGGGACAGGGGACTGAAGCTTTCTTT
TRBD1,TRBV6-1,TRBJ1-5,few,CASSGGQGRQPQHF,TGTGCCAGCAGTGGGGGACAGGGAAGGCAGCCCCAGCATTTT
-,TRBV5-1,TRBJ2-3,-,CASSLASTDTQYF,TGCGCCAGCAGCTTGGCGAGCACAGATACGCAGTATTTT
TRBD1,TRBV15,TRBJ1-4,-,CATSRDRAGGEKLFF,TGTGCCACCAGCAGAGATCGGGCAGGGGGGGAAAAACTGTTTTTT
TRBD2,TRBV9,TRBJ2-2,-,CASSVGLPSGGGNTGELFF,TGTGCCAGCAGCGTAGGACTGCCTAGCGGGGGGGGGAACACCGGGGAGCTGTTTTTT
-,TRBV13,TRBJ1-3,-,CASSSPTDLSGSTIYF,TGTGCCAGCAGCTCCCCGACAGACCTCTCTGGAAGCACCATATATTTT
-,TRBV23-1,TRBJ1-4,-,CASSQSSAGTNEKLFF,TGCGCCAGCAGTCAAAGTAGCGCCGGGACTAATGAAAAACTGTTTTTT
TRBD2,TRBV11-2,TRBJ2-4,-,CASSSPTSGGSKNIQYF,TGTGCCAGCAGCTCCCCGACTAGCGGGGGTTCCAAAAACATTCAGTACTTC
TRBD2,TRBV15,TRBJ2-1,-,CATSRYGGRGANEQFF,TGTGCCACCAGCAGATACGGTGGGCGGGGGGCCAATGAGCAGTTCTTC
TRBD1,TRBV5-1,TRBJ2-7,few,CASSLGQGVNEQYF,TGCGCCAGCAGCTTGGGACAGGGGGTGAACGAGCAGTACTTC
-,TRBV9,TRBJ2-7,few,CASSVTGGNYEQYF,TGTGCCAGCAGCGTCACAGGCGGGAACTACGAGCAGTACTTC
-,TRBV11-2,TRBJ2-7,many,CASSNFEQYF,TGTGCCAGCAGTAACTTCGAGCAGTACTTC
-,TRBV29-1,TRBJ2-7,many,CSVVSLEGSYEQYF,TGCAGCGTTGTAAGTTTGGAGGGTTCCTACGAGCAGTACTTC
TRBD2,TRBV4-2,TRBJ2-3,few,CASSQDGGLAGGLDTQYF,TGTGCCAGCAGCCAAGATGGCGGGCTAGCGGGGGGACTAGATACGCAGTATTTT
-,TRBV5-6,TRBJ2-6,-,CASSFGTGPGANVLTF,TGTGCCAGCAGCTTCGGCACAGGTCCCGGGGCCAACGTCCTGACTTTC
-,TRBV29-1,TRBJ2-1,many,CSVEDTRASLQFF,TGCAGCGTTGAAGATACGAGGGCATCTTTGCAGTTCTTC
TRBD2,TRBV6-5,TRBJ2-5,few,CASSYEAGGQETQYF,TGTGCCAGCAGTTATGAGGCGGGGGGGCAGGAGACCCAGTACTTC
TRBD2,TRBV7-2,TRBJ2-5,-,CASSVQAGVQETQYF,TGTGCCAGCAGCGTTCAGGCGGGGGTTCAAGAGACCCAGTACTTC